The rows below give T cell receptor beta chains drawn from one sample of a study of tumor and adjacent non-tumor tissue in lung cancer. From the multiplex PCR reads, TCRdb called clonotypes with MiXCR, one entry per CDR3 protein. The sample holds over 80,000 distinct CDR3 sequences, about 77% seen once. The sample taken for sequencing was distant non-tumor lung tissue. These receptors originate from a woman between 45 and 65 years old with non-small cell lung cancer. CDR3s include the opening cysteine and the closing phenylalanine or tryptophan. The D gene is left open where the match is weak. Clone size is given for some rows only: seen once, a few or many times, or a class if the clone is expanded.

clone_size	d_call	v_call	j_call	cdr3_nt	cdr3_aa
NA	TRBD2	TRBV6-1	TRBJ2-3	TGTACCAGCAGTGAGACCTTATCGGGAGGGCGCGATACGCGGTATTTT	CTSSETLSGGRDTRYF
few	NA	TRBV7-6	TRBJ2-7	TGTGCCAGCAGCTTATCCGCTATTAGCAACGAGCAGTACTTC	CASSLSAISNEQYF
NA	NA	TRBV28	TRBJ2-7	TGTGCCAGCAGTTTACCCCTACCGGGTAGCTACGAGCAGTACTTC	CASSLPLPGSYEQYF
NA	NA	TRBV6-2/TRBV6-3	TRBJ1-1	TGTGCCAGCAGATCGACAAGGATGAACACTGAGGCTTTCTTT	CASRSTRMNTEAFF
NA	TRBD2	TRBV10-2	TRBJ2-2	TGCGCCAGCAGTGATTATTGCGGGAGGATAGCCGGGGAGCTGTTTTTT	CASSDYCGRIAGELFF
few	TRBD2	TRBV19	TRBJ2-6	TGTGCCAGTAGTACCCGAGGACTAGCGGTAAACTCTGGGGCCAACGTCCTGACTTTC	CASSTRGLAVNSGANVLTF
NA	TRBD1	TRBV29-1	TRBJ2-7	TGCAGCGTTGAATGCAGGGGGTCGTACTACGAGCAGTACTTC	CSVECRGSYYEQYF
many	TRBD2	TRBV6-1	TRBJ2-7	TGTGCCAGCAGGCTAAAACTAGCGGGAGGGCCAAAATCGGACTTC	CASRLKLAGGPKSDF
NA	TRBD1	TRBV29-1	TRBJ1-1	TGCAAGGTTGAAGATCCACAGGGGGTTGGTGGAGCTTTCTTT	CKVEDPQGVGGAFF
NA	TRBD2	TRBV10-2	TRBJ2-1	TGCACCAGCAATTCTAGCGGTAACAATGAGCAGTTCTTC	CTSNSSGNNEQFF
NA	NA	TRBV4-1	TRBJ2-7	TGCGCCAAGAGCCAAGTTACAGGGACGGCCGAACAGTACTTC	CAKSQVTGTAEQYF
many	NA	TRBV4-1	TRBJ1-2	TGCGCCAGCAGCCAAGAAGTGGGACCCGGGGGTGGCTACACCTTC	CASSQEVGPGGGYTF
NA	NA	TRBV5-5	TRBJ2-7	TGTGCCAGCAGCGGGGGAGAGCTGTATGAGCAGTACTTC	CASSGGELYEQYF
NA	NA	TRBV12-3/TRBV12-4	TRBJ2-3	TGTGCCTGCGGATCTAGCACAGATACGCGGTATTTT	CACGSSTDTRYF
NA	NA	TRBV19	TRBJ1-2	TGTGCCAGTACCTCCCAGGCACAGGAAGCAGGCTATGGCTACACCTTC	CASTSQAQEAGYGYTF
once	NA	TRBV6-5	TRBJ2-5	TGTGCCAGCAGCCACCTGGGCCGAGAGACCCAGTACTTC	CASSHLGRETQYF
NA	TRBD2	TRBV6-5	TRBJ2-5	TGTGCAAGCAGTTTCTATCCCGGGACTAACGGGAAGGAGACCCAATACTTC	CASSFYPGTNGKETQYF